This T cell receptor beta chain was recorded in a study of cytotoxic CD8 clonotypes in ibrutinib-treated CLL. Across the whole study: Partial responses totalled approximately 25 and complete responses 2; after median 68 months, about 14 remained remitted and around twelve progressed.

Notes on the study in general: Clonality was higher at baseline than in age-matched healthy donors and tracked circulating CD8+ T-cell counts. Clonality went up at ibrutinib response and then declined back toward baseline at progression.

Using immunoSEQ multiplex PCR, the repertoire was profiled, and TCRdb retains in-frame clones only, with some absent. The data show about 15,000 clones, 55% to 65% seen once. V was pared by 5 bases and J by 2 bases, with 9 bases between. Germline lookup yields CDR1 MNHEY and CDR2 SVGAGI. This CDR3 has 14 amino acids. Concerning this clone itself: Its antigen is unidentified.

This TCR was sampled from a human donor with chronic lymphocytic leukemia. The sample in question was PBMCs, obtained before ibrutinib treatment. The chain employs TRBV6-5 and TRBJ2-2; no definite D call. Here the CDR3 reads CASSRASNTGELFF. DNA for the CDR3: TGTGCCAGCAGTCGGGCCTCCAACACCGGGGAGCTGTTTTTT.